Listed below are T cell receptor beta chains from one sample, sequenced in a study of blood T cell repertoires in COVID-19. The protocol was immunoSEQ multiplex PCR, while the TCRdb copy is restricted to in-frame clones and leaves out a portion. The sample contains about 190,000 clones, about 80% of which appear only once. The sequencing input was peripheral blood. These receptors all come from a man younger than 40 with active or convalescent COVID-19. The CDR3 runs from the conserved cysteine through the conserved F or W. D genes are given only for firm matches. The size field is filled for only some rows; it gives once, few, many or a size class.

V	J	D	size	DNA	CDR3
TRBV30	TRBJ2-6	NA	NA	TGTGCCTGGAGTGCAGGGACTGGGGCCAACGTCCTGACTTTC	CAWSAGTGANVLTF
TRBV2	TRBJ1-1	TRBD1	NA	TGTGCCAGCACCTTGGGACAGGGTGAGACTGAAGCTTTCTTT	CASTLGQGETEAFF
TRBV2	TRBJ1-6	NA	NA	TGTGCCAGCAGAAGTCCCGGGACAACTAATAATTCACCCCTCCACTTT	CASRSPGTTNNSPLHF
TRBV3-1/TRBV3-2	TRBJ1-5	NA	once	TGTGCCAGCAGCCAGCGTCACCAGCCCCAGCATTTT	CASSQRHQPQHF
TRBV5-1	TRBJ2-2	TRBD2	NA	TGCGCCAGCAGCATCCGCGGGACTAGCGGGGGCACCGGGGAGCTGTTTTTT	CASSIRGTSGGTGELFF
TRBV3-1/TRBV3-2	TRBJ1-1	NA	once	TGTGCCAGCAGCCCTCTCCGGGTCGTCACTGAAGCTTTCTTT	CASSPLRVVTEAFF
TRBV30	TRBJ2-1	TRBD2	NA	TGTGCCTTCGGGCGGGAGTCCTACAATGAGCAGTTCTTC	CAFGRESYNEQFF
TRBV6-1	TRBJ1-5	NA	NA	TGTGCCAGCAGTGAAGACACGGTGGGGCCAGGCTCTAATCAGCCCCAGCATTTT	CASSEDTVGPGSNQPQHF
TRBV27	TRBJ2-5	NA	NA	TGTGCCAGCAGTTTATCTCTCAACTCCGGGGAGACCCAGTACTTC	CASSLSLNSGETQYF
TRBV12-2	TRBJ2-1	NA	once	TGTGCAAGTCGCTTAGCGTCGGTCTCACCTCACTCCTACAATGAGCAGTTCTTC	CASRLASVSPHSYNEQFF
TRBV2	TRBJ1-2	TRBD1	NA	TGTGCCAGCAGAGAGGGACAGGGATGGAACTATGGCTACACCTTC	CASREGQGWNYGYTF
TRBV6-5	TRBJ2-2	TRBD1	NA	TGTGCCAGCAGGGGACAGGGGGCCGTCGGGGAGCTGTTTTTT	CASRGQGAVGELFF
TRBV5-1	TRBJ1-2	NA	few	TGCGCCAGCAGCTTGGCGTTCGGTCAGGGGCATGGCTACACCTTC	CASSLAFGQGHGYTF
TRBV4-2	TRBJ2-3	NA	NA	TGTGCCAGCAGCCAAGATGCGTACACAGATACGCAGTATTTT	CASSQDAYTDTQYF
TRBV5-1	TRBJ2-1	NA	once	TGCGCCAGCAGCTTGTCCAGAAACAATGAGCAGTTCTTC	CASSLSRNNEQFF
TRBV3-1/TRBV3-2	TRBJ2-3	NA	NA	TGTGCCAGCAGCCGTTTCGGGGAGGATACGCAGTATTTT	CASSRFGEDTQYF
TRBV11-3	TRBJ2-4	TRBD1	NA	TGTGCCAGCAGCTTCTCAGGGGGAAACATTCAGTACTTC	CASSFSGGNIQYF
TRBV5-1	TRBJ2-1	TRBD1	NA	TGCGCCAGCAGACGGACCACCGGGACAGGGTCCAATGAGCAGTTCTTC	CASRRTTGTGSNEQFF
TRBV11-2	TRBJ2-5	NA	NA	TGTGCCAGCAGCTCCGTCACGAGGGAGACCCAGTACTTC	CASSSVTRETQYF
TRBV10-3	TRBJ2-1	NA	NA	TGTGCCATCAGTGAGTCGACTAGCAATGAGCAGTTCTTC	CAISESTSNEQFF
TRBV18	TRBJ2-1	NA	NA	TGTGCCAGCTCACCACCCCTGGGCCAACCCAACAATGAGCAGTTCTTC	CASSPPLGQPNNEQFF
TRBV5-4	TRBJ2-1	TRBD2	NA	TGTGCCAGCAGCAAGAAAGCGGGAGCTTACAATGAGCAGTTCTTC	CASSKKAGAYNEQFF
TRBV6-5	TRBJ1-2	TRBD1	few	TGTGCCAGCAGTTCCATTCAGGGGGGACAGGGTGGCTACACCTTC	CASSSIQGGQGGYTF